What follows is one T cell receptor beta chain and its context. Its antigen remains undetermined. No much larger clone is present one base from it, and per-base qualities are unavailable. Genomic DNA was extracted from sorted cells with the QIAGEN DNeasy Blood and Tissue Kit for TCRbeta CDR3 sequencing. High-throughput TCRbeta CDR3 sequencing was carried out commercially through immunoSEQ, with PCR amplification with bias correction and internal controls included. The study's processing was this. A unique productive TCRbeta sequence was defined by the CDR3 nucleotide sequence when primers matched, and otherwise by the CDR3 amino acid sequence together with the Vbeta and Jbeta genes. As a correction for sorting error, sequences shared between sorted populations at a frequency ratio of 2:1 or less were discarded, and the remaining shared sequences were assigned to the higher population. A sequence was defined as donor-reactive if the sequence was expanded at least 5-fold in CFSE-low cells compared with unstimulated cells and had a frequency of at least 0.01% in CFSE-low cells. Jensen-Shannon divergence, calculated on the top 100 TCRbeta sequences ranked by frequency, was used to quantify repertoire divergence. When a sample had multiple sequencing runs, each run was corrected for sorting error separately and the runs were then pooled. TCRdb mirrors the immuneACCESS table, restricted to in-frame sequences. Some clones are absent from its copies; in checked studies, under half trace to an unresolved V gene, and the reason for the others is unknown. V and J calls and clone size are copied from that table; D and trimming were computed from the DNA. Within this sample are some 68,000 clones, with roughly 84% of them counted one time only. The leading ten clones occupy 4.5% to 5.5% of the sample.

This sample is part of a study of Tregs in tolerant kidney transplant recipients (dated by TCRdb to about 2019). With regard to the full study: The study applied TCRbeta sequencing to find donor-specific regulatory T cells before combined kidney and bone marrow transplantation and then followed those same cells after transplant. TCRbeta repertoire sequencing was used in 3 healthy controls to compare several methods for expanding Tregs specific for an allogeneic donor.

Unstimulated Tregs (CD4+CD25+CD127-), CD4+ non-Tregs (CD4+CD25-), CD4 and CD8 cells were FACS-sorted from thawed PBMCs. Healthy control blood came either as purchased buffy coats or from healthy volunteers. Healthy control blood was processed by Ficoll density gradient to PBMCs and cryopreserved; patient PBMCs were collected before and after transplant. Inclusive of the bounding cysteine and phenylalanine, the CDR3 is 14 residues long. Only the CDR3 part of the read is kept: 42 bases, read in frame from the first base. V drops 7 bases and J drops 8 bases, leaving 18 bases in between. Sequences SNHLY (CDR1) and FYNNEI (CDR2) are obtained from the germline V gene. Broader findings and caveats from the paper: Biological reproducibility was not directly addressed, though technical replication error appeared minimal. The study was limited by small patient numbers, and the findings need validation in larger populations and under other immunosuppression protocols. Expanding Tregs with activated donor B cells appeared to identify the most biologically relevant and donor-specific TCRbeta repertoire.

Here the chain combines TRBV2 and TRBJ2-1; the D segment might be TRBD1 or TRBD2, since each matches 6 bases. This clonotype was obtained from a human donor in good health. The specimen sequenced was CD4+ T cells from blood. CDR3 protein: CASNANGGRYEQFF. The DNA reads as follows: TGTGCCAGCAACGCTAATGGGGGGCGGTATGAGCAGTTCTTC.